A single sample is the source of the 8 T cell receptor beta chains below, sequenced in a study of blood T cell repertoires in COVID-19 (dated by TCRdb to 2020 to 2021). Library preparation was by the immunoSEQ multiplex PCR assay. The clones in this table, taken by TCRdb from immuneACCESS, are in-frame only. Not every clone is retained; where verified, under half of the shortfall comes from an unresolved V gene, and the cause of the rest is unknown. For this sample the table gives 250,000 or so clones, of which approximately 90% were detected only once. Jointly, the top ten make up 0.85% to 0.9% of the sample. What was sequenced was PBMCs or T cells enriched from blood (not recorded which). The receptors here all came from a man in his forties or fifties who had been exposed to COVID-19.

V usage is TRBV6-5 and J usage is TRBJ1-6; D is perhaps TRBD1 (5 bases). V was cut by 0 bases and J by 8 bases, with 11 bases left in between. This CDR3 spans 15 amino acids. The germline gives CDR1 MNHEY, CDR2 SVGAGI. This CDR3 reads CASSYSPRVDSPLHF. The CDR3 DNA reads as TGTGCCAGCAGTTACTCGCCCAGGGTAGATTCACCCCTCCACTTT.

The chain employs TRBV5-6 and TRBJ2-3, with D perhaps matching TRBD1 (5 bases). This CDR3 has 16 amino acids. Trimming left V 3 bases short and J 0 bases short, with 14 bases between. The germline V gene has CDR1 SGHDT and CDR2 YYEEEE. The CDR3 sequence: CASSSTGKFSTDTQYF. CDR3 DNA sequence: TGTGCCAGCAGCTCAACAGGAAAGTTTAGCACAGATACGCAGTATTTT.

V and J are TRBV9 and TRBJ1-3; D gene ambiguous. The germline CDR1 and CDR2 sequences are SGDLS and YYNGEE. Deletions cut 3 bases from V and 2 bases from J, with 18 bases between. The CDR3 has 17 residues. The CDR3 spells CASSERSAAHAGNTIYF. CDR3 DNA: TGTGCCAGCAGCGAACGCTCCGCGGCGCACGCTGGAAACACCATATATTTT.

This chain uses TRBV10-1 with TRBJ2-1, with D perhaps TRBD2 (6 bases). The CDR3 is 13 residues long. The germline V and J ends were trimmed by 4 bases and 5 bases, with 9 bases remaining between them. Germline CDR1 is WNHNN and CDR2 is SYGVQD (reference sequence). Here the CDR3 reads CASSVERDNEQFF. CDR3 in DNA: TGCGCCAGCAGTGTGGAGCGGGACAATGAGCAGTTCTTC.

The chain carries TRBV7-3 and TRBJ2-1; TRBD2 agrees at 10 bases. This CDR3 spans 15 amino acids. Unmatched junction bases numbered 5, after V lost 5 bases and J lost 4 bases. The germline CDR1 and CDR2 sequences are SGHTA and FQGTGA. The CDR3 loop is CASSATSGVYNEQFF. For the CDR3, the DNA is TGTGCCAGCAGCGCAACTAGCGGGGTGTACAATGAGCAGTTCTTC. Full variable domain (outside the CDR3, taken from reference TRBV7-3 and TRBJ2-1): GAGVSQTPSNKVTEKGKYVELRCDPISGHTALYWYRQSLGQGPEFLIYFQGTGAADDSGLPNDRFFAVRPEGSVSTLKIQRTERGDSAVYLCASSATSGVYNEQFFGPGTRLTVL.

CDR3: CASSLPRNEQFF. The CDR3 region has the DNA TGTGCCAGCAGTCTCCCTAGGAATGAGCAGTTCTTC. The chain recombines TRBV12-3 or TRBV12-4 with TRBJ2-1; D gene uncertain. The V end was cut by 5 bases, the J end by 7 bases, with 9 bases between. This CDR3 region has 12 residues.

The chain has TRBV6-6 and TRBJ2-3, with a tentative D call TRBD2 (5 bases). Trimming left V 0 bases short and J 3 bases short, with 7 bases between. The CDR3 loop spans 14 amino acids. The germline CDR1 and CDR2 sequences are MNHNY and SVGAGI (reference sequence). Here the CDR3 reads CASSYSPGTDTQYF. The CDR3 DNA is TGTGCCAGCAGTTACTCGCCGGGGACAGATACGCAGTATTTT.

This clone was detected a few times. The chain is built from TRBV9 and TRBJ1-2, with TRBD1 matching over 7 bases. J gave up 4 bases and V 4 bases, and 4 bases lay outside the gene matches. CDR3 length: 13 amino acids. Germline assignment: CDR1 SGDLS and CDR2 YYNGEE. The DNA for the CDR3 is TGTGCCAGCAGCACCGGGACAGTCTATGGCTACACCTTC. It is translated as CASSTGTVYGYTF.